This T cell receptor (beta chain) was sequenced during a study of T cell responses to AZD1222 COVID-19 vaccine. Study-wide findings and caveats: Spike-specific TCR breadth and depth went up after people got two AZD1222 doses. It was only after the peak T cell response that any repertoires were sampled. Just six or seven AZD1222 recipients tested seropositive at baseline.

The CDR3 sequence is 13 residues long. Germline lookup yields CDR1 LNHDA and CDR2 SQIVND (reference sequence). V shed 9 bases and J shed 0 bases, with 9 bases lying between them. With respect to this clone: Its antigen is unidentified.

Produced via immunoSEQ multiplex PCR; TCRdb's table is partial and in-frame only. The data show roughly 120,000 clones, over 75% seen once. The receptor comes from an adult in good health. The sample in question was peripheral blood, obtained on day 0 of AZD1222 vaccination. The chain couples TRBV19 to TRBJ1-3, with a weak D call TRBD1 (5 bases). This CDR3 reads CASRQSSGNTIYF. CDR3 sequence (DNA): TGTGCCAGCCGACAGAGCTCTGGAAACACCATATATTTT.